This is a list of T cell receptor beta chains from one sample in a study of monozygotic twins with inflammatory bowel disease. Each CDR3 protein gets one entry in TCRdb, which reprocessed the 5' RACE reads and gives no DNA. This sample's table has approximately 150,000 distinct CDR3 sequences. The sequencing sample was made of blood. The receptors were gathered from a human donor with ulcerative colitis or Crohn's disease, or a healthy co-twin of an affected twin (not recorded which). Both conserved end residues are part of each CDR3.

>TRBV7-2|TRBJ2-3
CASSLRGGEGDTQYF
>TRBV6-5|TRBJ1-4
CASCNRGRDGKLFF
>TRBV5-1|TRBJ1-4
CASSLDREGEKLFF
>TRBV2|TRBJ2-2
CASRRQGARTGELFF
>TRBV10-3|TRBJ1-1
CAISEVDTEAFF
>TRBV4-3|TRBJ1-6
CASSQVGDRGYNSPLHF
>TRBV27|TRBJ2-3
CASSLIDRVTDTQYF
>TRBV20-1|TRBJ1-1
CSARRVTEAFF
>TRBV20-1|TRBJ1-2
CSAPSAGTNYGYTF
>TRBV5-8|TRBJ1-2
CASSKQVANYGYTF
>TRBV20-1|TRBJ1-1
CSAGRKPGQGSKTEAFF
>TRBV12-3/TRBV12-4|TRBJ1-5
CASSFFNQPQHF